The TCR beta chain described here comes from a study of shared clonotypes between healthy human individuals. Details on this clone: Antigen: not known.

Trimming pared 0 bases from V and 6 bases from J, leaving 10 bases between. Germline assignment: CDR1 SGHRS and CDR2 YFSETQ. The CDR3 covers 13 residues. Study-wide results and caveats: Represented diversity (both genetic and exposure-history) was limited by the small number of donors.

Some clones are missing from TCRdb's copy, which holds only in-frame ones; the method was immunoSEQ multiplex PCR. The sample has more than 1.2 million clones; less than 99% are singletons. This chain joins TRBV5-1 and TRBJ2-7, with a possible D match to TRBD1 (6 bases). The receptor was isolated from a young man in good health. Sequencing input: naive CD4+ T cells sorted from blood. The subset: CD45RA+ positively selected. The CDR3 reads CASSLAGDGEQYF. The CDR3 DNA reads as TGCGCCAGCAGCTTGGCAGGGGATGGCGAGCAGTACTTC.